This TCR beta chain was sequenced during a study of cytomegalovirus exposure and HLA in healthy donors. Overall study results and limits: Accurate HLA-A and HLA-B prediction from TCR beta sequences was reported for most subjects. As a later analysis showed, a missense DCLRE1C variant was linked to trimming of TCR beta V- and J-genes. Specificity of a few CMV-associated chains for CMV antigens was verified in vitro.

The PCR contained 60 Vbeta and 13 Jbeta primers. Clones were sequenced by immunoSEQ multiplex PCR, and TCRdb holds only the in-frame ones, with some missing. Of about 140,000 clones listed, around 81% are singletons. Concerning this clone itself: Its antigen is unknown.

V lost 1 base and J lost 5, with 20 bases in between. Germline V gene lookup returns CDR1 SGHAT and CDR2 FQDESV (reference sequence). The CDR3 has 17 residues. Those who donated were healthy bone marrow donors. The sequenced sample consisted of PBMCs. The chain couples TRBV11-1 to TRBJ1-1; D is possibly TRBD1 (5 bases). This receptor was identified in a male donor in good health and CMV-seronegative. The CDR3 spells CASSLVAARWGRTEAFF. The DNA for the CDR3 is TGTGCCAGCAGCTTAGTGGCTGCCCGTTGGGGGAGGACTGAAGCTTTCTTT.